Presented here are 9 T cell receptor beta chains from one specimen sequenced in a study of blood T cell repertoires in COVID-19 (TCRdb year 2020). The library was obtained by the immunoSEQ multiplex PCR assay. As stored in TCRdb, this immuneACCESS dataset retains in-frame rearrangements with V and J assigned. A fraction of the clones does not appear; measured against another copy, unresolved V genes explain less than half of the discrepancy, and the remainder lacks a known reason. For this sample there are 250,000 or so clones; more than 75% appear just once. The ten largest clones capture 0.99% of the sample. Source material: peripheral blood. These receptor sequences come from a woman between 40 and 55 years old who had recovered from COVID-19.

The gene calls are TRBV6-6 and TRBJ1-5; D is possibly TRBD1 (5 bases). The CDR3 has 16 residues. Germline CDR1 reads MNHNY; CDR2 reads SVGAGI (reference sequence). Trimming stripped 2 bases from V and 0 bases from J, with 11 bases between. The CDR3 coding sequence is TGTGCCAGCAGTTACGGGGCAGGGAATAGCAATCAGCCCCAGCATTTT. This gives the protein CASSYGAGNSNQPQHF.

This chain links TRBV24-1 with TRBJ2-3; possibly TRBD2 for D (6 bases). The CDR3 sequence is 16 residues long. Trimming removed 3 bases at V and 2 bases at J, with 14 bases between. The V gene's germline CDR1 is KGHDR and CDR2 SFDVKD. The CDR3 DNA sequence: TGTGCCACCAGTGATCCCCGTGGCGGGAACACAGATACGCAGTATTTT. The encoded protein is CATSDPRGGNTDTQYF.

The chain combines TRBV13 with TRBJ2-1, with 9 nucleotides matching TRBD2. From germline, CDR1 is PRHDT and CDR2 FYEKMQ (reference sequence). This CDR3 is built from 15 residues. J lost 8 bases, V lost 5 bases, and 10 bases had no gene match. CDR3 residues: CASSPLAGGVHEQFF. The CDR3 DNA reads TGTGCCAGCAGCCCCCTTGCGGGAGGGGTCCATGAGCAGTTCTTC.

This clone was seen once. CDR3: CASTLEGQGETQYF. The CDR3 nucleotides read TGTGCCAGCACCCTCGAAGGACAGGGGGAGACCCAGTACTTC. The chain joins TRBV13 to TRBJ2-5, with 9 nucleotides matching TRBD1. This CDR3 has 14 amino acids. The germline CDR1 and CDR2 sequences are PRHDT and FYEKMQ (reference sequence). Trimming at V came to 7 bases and at J to 5 bases, leaving 8 bases not matched to a gene.

The J gene is TRBJ2-2, the V gene TRBV14; no definite D call. The germline V gene encodes CDR1 SGHDN and CDR2 FVKESK. This CDR3 is built from 16 residues. Trimming pared 4 bases from V and 6 bases from J, leaving 18 bases between. The DNA for the CDR3 is TGTGCCAGCAGCCCCAGACACCAGAAAAACGCCGGGGAGCTGTTTTTT. Translated: CASSPRHQKNAGELFF.

As to this clone: Different DNA sequences within this sample yield the same CDR3. The chain joins TRBV7-9 to TRBJ2-7; D ambiguous. This CDR3 is 12 amino acids long. Trimming cost V 6 bases and J 0 bases, with 6 bases left between them. From germline, CDR1 is SEHNR and CDR2 FQNEAQ (reference sequence). CDR3 nucleotides: TGTGCCAGCAGTTTCAGCTCCTACGAGCAGTACTTC. This encodes CASSFSSYEQYF.

This chain joins TRBV15 and TRBJ2-5; 7 nucleotides match TRBD2. The trim removed 6 bases at V and 5 bases at J, leaving 9 bases unmatched. The CDR3 is 14 amino acids. CDR1 is LNHNV, CDR2 YYDKDF, per germline (reference sequence). This chain's CDR3 is CATSLIGGSETQYF. The CDR3 nucleotides read TGTGCCACCAGTCTTATCGGGGGGAGCGAGACCCAGTACTTC. Supplemented by reference TRBV15 and TRBJ2-5, the full variable domain reads DAMVIQNPRYQVTQFGKPVTLSCSQTLNHNVMYWYQQKSSQAPKLLFHYYDKDFNNEADTPDNFQSRRPNTSFCFLDIRSPGLGDTAMYLCATSLIGGSETQYFGPGTRLLVL.

The chain has TRBV5-1 and TRBJ1-2, with D unresolved. Deletions cut 0 bases from V and 4 bases from J, with 4 bases between. The CDR3 contains 12 residues. Germline CDR1 and CDR2: SGHRS and YFSETQ. This CDR3 reads CASSLGSYGYTF. In DNA form, the CDR3 reads TGCGCCAGCAGCTTGGGGAGCTATGGCTACACCTTC. The variable domain in full, completed from reference TRBV5-1 and TRBJ1-2, reads KAGVTQTPRYLIKTRGQQVTLSCSPISGHRSVSWYQQTPGQGLQFLFEYFSETQRNKGNFPGRFSGRQFSNSRSEMNVSTLELGDSALYLCASSLGSYGYTFGSGTRLTVV.

The chain has TRBV7-2 and TRBJ2-7; D is undetermined. The CDR3 length is 13 residues. Trimming took off 5 bases at V and 2 bases at J, with 10 bases between the two ends. Germline lookup yields CDR1 SGHTA and CDR2 FQGNSA. The CDR3 reads CASSRDNAYEQYF. The CDR3 region has the DNA TGTGCCAGCAGCCGCGACAACGCCTACGAGCAGTACTTC.